Shown below are 18 T cell receptor beta chains from a single sample sequenced in a study of blood T cells in healthy people across ages. Next came a second PCR, run for about 6 to 11 cycles, which used a sample-barcoded 5' primer along with a J-beta primer mix. Using its own MiXCR run on the 5' RACE reads, TCRdb lists one record per CDR3 protein. This table has 1.5 million or so distinct CDR3 sequences, roughly 45% appearing once. Sequencing was carried out using blood. All receptors derive from a woman younger than 30 in good health.

This rearrangement joins TRBV6-6 to TRBJ2-7, with 8 nucleotides matching TRBD2. The CDR3 extends over 15 amino acids. The V gene end was trimmed by 5 bases and the J gene end by 3 bases; junction bases not matched to a gene: 9. The germline CDR1 and CDR2 sequences are MNHNY and SVGAGI (reference sequence). CDR3 residues: CASSGAGTSLYEQYF. In DNA form, the CDR3 reads TGTGCCAGCAGTGGAGCCGGGACTAGTCTCTACGAGCAGTACTTC.

The V call is TRBV28, the J call TRBJ1-2, with TRBD1 identical over 9 bases. This CDR3 spans 13 amino acids. Germline V lookup: CDR1 MDHEN, CDR2 SYDVKM. V trimming: 7 bases; J trimming: 8 bases; junction bases outside the gene matches: 8. CDR3 region: CASIAGQGFGYTF. CDR3 nucleotides: TGTGCCAGCATAGCGGGACAGGGATTCGGCTACACCTTC.

This clonotype was seen a handful of times. J is TRBJ1-1 and V is TRBV7-3; no clear D. CDR3 length equals 10 residues. Germline V gives CDR1 SGHTA, CDR2 FQGTGA. The V end lost 5 bases, the J end lost 10 bases, and 8 bases lay between the germline ends. The CDR3 DNA reads TGTGCCAGCAGCGCTCCGGTAGCTTTCTTT. Its protein product is CASSAPVAFF.

The chain uses TRBV9 and TRBJ1-1, with TRBD1 as a possible D gene (5 bases). The V end lost 0 bases, the J end lost 3 bases, and 12 bases lay between the germline ends. CDR1 and CDR2 from the germline V gene are SGDLS and YYNGEE. This CDR3 contains 15 residues. DNA for the CDR3: TGTGCCAGCAGCGTAGATCGGGGCGCGGACACTGAAGCTTTCTTT. This encodes CASSVDRGADTEAFF.

The V call is TRBV15, the J call TRBJ1-1; D unresolved. The length of the CDR3 is 18 residues. Germline V lookup: CDR1 LNHNV, CDR2 YYDKDF (reference sequence). V dropped 0 bases and J dropped 1 base, with 18 bases sitting between them. Here the CDR3 DNA reads TGTGCCACCAGCAGAGATGGGTGGAGGTCTTGGGGGAACACTGAAGCTTTCTTT. It encodes CATSRDGWRSWGNTEAFF.

The V gene is TRBV10-3, the J gene TRBJ1-2, with TRBD1 identical over 8 bases. This CDR3 comprises 18 residues. CDR1 ENHRY and CDR2 SYGVKD come from the germline V gene. The J segment lost 2 bases and the V segment lost 4 bases, leaving 15 bases of the junction unmatched. CDR3: CAISGFTGGNSVNYGYTF. Here the CDR3 DNA reads TGTGCCATCAGTGGTTTTACAGGGGGTAATTCAGTCAACTATGGCTACACCTTC.

The genes are TRBV4-2 and TRBJ2-7, with D perhaps TRBD2 (5 bases). CDR1 is LGHNA and CDR2 is YNFKEQ in the germline V gene. V was clipped by 1 base and J by 7 bases, with 17 bases between them. The CDR3 contains 15 residues. CDR3 amino acids: CASSQVILDSGEQYF. The CDR3 DNA is TGTGCCAGCAGCCAAGTGATTTTGGACTCGGGGGAGCAGTACTTC.

The chain recombines TRBV3-1 with TRBJ2-3; 8 bases line up with TRBD2. V trimming: 1 base; J trimming: 7 bases; junction bases outside the gene matches: 7. The CDR3 spans 15 residues. Looked up from germline, CDR1 is LGHDT and CDR2 is YNNKEL (reference sequence). The CDR3 protein is CASSQGRGVTNTQYF. CDR3 in DNA: TGTGCCAGCAGCCAAGGGCGGGGGGTAACTAATACGCAGTATTTT.

In this sample, this clonotype turned up a few times. CDR3 sequence reads: CAGGRLGTDTQYF. CDR3 in DNA: TGTGCCGGGGGCAGATTGGGCACAGATACGCAGTATTTT. The genes are TRBV25-1 and TRBJ2-3; D may be TRBD1 (6 bases). V was cut by 11 bases and J by 1 base, with 13 bases left in between. CDR1 and CDR2 (germline): MGHDK, SYGVNS. This CDR3 spans 13 amino acids. Variable domain in full (rest from reference TRBV25-1 and TRBJ2-3): EADIYQTPRYLVIGTGKKITLECSQTMGHDKMYWYQQDPGMELHLIHYSYGVNSTEKGDLSSESTVSRIRTEHFPLTLESARPSHTSQYLCAGGRLGTDTQYFGPGTRLTVL.

The chain has TRBV28 and TRBJ2-7; the D gene is possibly TRBD2 (6 bases). The CDR3 has 16 amino acids. V lost 5 bases, J lost 0 bases, and 17 bases lay in between. From germline, CDR1 is MDHEN and CDR2 SYDVKM. In DNA, the CDR3 is TGTGCCAGCAGTGAACCGGGACTTACCAGCTCCTACGAGCAGTACTTC. As protein: CASSEPGLTSSYEQYF.

The chain links TRBV7-2 to TRBJ2-5; D is ambiguous. V lost 3 bases, J lost 9 bases, and 8 bases lay in between. From germline, CDR1 is SGHTA and CDR2 FQGNSA. The CDR3 runs 11 residues. The DNA of the CDR3 is TGTGCCAGCAGCTTCGGCGAGGCCCAGTACTTC. This codes for CASSFGEAQYF.

This clonotype has only a few counts. This chain connects TRBV28 to TRBJ1-6; TRBD1 agrees at 11 bases. After removal of 3 bases from V and 0 bases from J, the junction contained 4 bases not matched to a gene. CDR3 length equals 18 residues. The germline V gene encodes CDR1 MDHEN and CDR2 SYDVKM. CDR3 region: CASSFGTGGSSYNSPLHF. In DNA form, the CDR3 reads TGTGCCAGCAGTTTCGGGACAGGGGGGAGCTCCTATAATTCACCCCTCCACTTT. Supplemented by reference TRBV28 and TRBJ1-6, the full variable domain reads DVKVTQSSRYLVKRTGEKVFLECVQDMDHENMFWYRQDPGLGLRLIYFSYDVKMKEKGDIPEGYSVSREKKERFSLILESASTNQTSMYLCASSFGTGGSSYNSPLHFGNGTRLTVT.

The J gene is TRBJ2-1, the V gene TRBV20-1; the D gene is possibly TRBD2 (7 bases). The V and J ends lost 6 bases and 10 bases respectively, with 16 bases between them. Germline CDR1 and CDR2: DFQATT and SNEGSKA (reference sequence). This CDR3 has 12 amino acids. This chain's CDR3 is CSANREGYEQFF. As DNA, the CDR3 is TGCAGTGCGAACAGGGAGGGCTACGAGCAGTTCTTC.

The chain recombines TRBV27 with TRBJ2-7; no clear D. V lost 3 bases and J lost 0, with 6 bases in between. Germline values: CDR1 MNHEY, CDR2 SMNVEV (reference sequence). The CDR3 loop spans 13 amino acids. CDR3 sequence reads: CASSLRISYEQYF. DNA for the CDR3: TGTGCCAGCAGTTTGAGGATCTCCTACGAGCAGTACTTC.

The chain links TRBV20-1 to TRBJ2-3; TRBD2 aligns across 10 bases. CDR1 and CDR2 (germline): DFQATT, SNEGSKA (reference sequence). The junction had 10 bases not matched to a gene; V was cut back by 0 bases and J by 7 bases. The CDR3 is made up of 16 amino acids. The CDR3 region has the DNA TGCAGTGCTAGAGATCGAGGACTAGCGGACTGGAATACGCAGTATTTT. Amino acids: CSARDRGLADWNTQYF.

This clonotype showed up just a few times. The chain combines TRBV5-1 with TRBJ1-1, with a weak D call TRBD1 (5 bases). V was cut by 4 bases and J by 1 base, with 11 bases left in between. This CDR3 spans 14 amino acids. CDR1 is SGHRS, CDR2 YFSETQ, per germline. DNA of the CDR3: TGCGCCAGCAGCGCCGGGGGGACGAACACTGAAGCTTTCTTT. Protein sequence: CASSAGGTNTEAFF.

This clonotype has only a few counts. This chain connects TRBV12-3 or TRBV12-4 to TRBJ2-2; 10 bases are shared with TRBD2. V lost 8 bases and J lost 1; bases outside the gene matches: 4. The length of the CDR3 is 15 residues. CDR3 in DNA: TGTGCCAGCCATAGCGGGGGGCTGAACACCGGGGAGCTGTTTTTT. This gives the protein CASHSGGLNTGELFF.

This clonotype turned up a few times. V gene TRBV6-1 combines with J gene TRBJ2-1, with TRBD2 matching 13 bases. After removal of 5 bases from V and 2 bases from J, the junction contained 6 bases not matched to a gene. Germline values: CDR1 MNHNS, CDR2 SASEGT. The CDR3 consists of 17 residues. The CDR3 loop is CASSLGLAGVAYNEQFF. CDR3 sequence (DNA): TGTGCCAGCAGTCTCGGACTAGCGGGAGTCGCCTACAATGAGCAGTTCTTC.